These 2 T cell receptor beta chains came from one sample sequenced in a study of shared clonotypes between healthy human individuals. Repertoires were generated with immunoSEQ multiplex PCR, while TCRdb's copy carries only in-frame clones and drops some. The data contain about 1 million clones, under 80% of them seen just once; the ten biggest clones take up about 1.5%. What was sequenced was memory CD4+ T cells sorted from blood. The subset: CD45RA-negative fraction. The receptors were sampled from a man aged 18 to 30 in good health.

J is TRBJ2-7 and V is TRBV6-1; TRBD2 aligns across 12 bases. The V segment lost 4 bases and the J segment 4 bases; nucleotides outside the gene matches: 8. Germline V lookup: CDR1 MNHNS, CDR2 SASEGT. This CDR3 spans 16 amino acids. DNA of the CDR3: TGTGCCAGCAGTGTACCGGGACTAGCGGGTGTGTACGAGCAGTACTTC. Encoded protein: CASSVPGLAGVYEQYF.

The DNA for the CDR3 is TGTGCCAGCAGTTTATCAGGGGTCAGCTCCTACGAGCAGTACTTC. Amino acid sequence: CASSLSGVSSYEQYF. V gene TRBV6-5 combines with J gene TRBJ2-7; weak D call: TRBD1 (6 bases). Between the trimmed V and J ends, which lost 4 bases and 0 bases, there was a span of 13 bases. Per the germline V gene, CDR1 is MNHEY and CDR2 is SVGAGI. This CDR3 spans 15 amino acids.